Following are 5 T cell receptor beta chains from one sample sequenced in a study of T cells expressing NK-cell markers. With the 5' RACE reads reprocessed, TCRdb shows one record per CDR3 protein and no DNA. This sample lists under 600,000 distinct CDR3 sequences; its ten largest clones have more than 1.4%. Material for sequencing was blood T cells: a sorted CD56 or NKG2C T cell subset, CD4+ or CD8+ T cells, or bulk PBMC T cells (not recorded which). These receptor sequences come from a woman aged 45-65 years in good health.

The chain links TRBV6-6 to TRBJ2-7. Per germline, CDR1 MNHNY and CDR2 SVGAGI (reference sequence). The CDR3 consists of 12 residues. The CDR3 is CASSYSVYEQYF.

The rearrangement links TRBV29-1 to TRBJ2-6; there is no DNA to check the TCRdb D call of TRBD1. This CDR3 has 15 residues. CDR1 is SQVTM and CDR2 is ANQGSEA in the germline V gene. The CDR3 sequence: CSAGAEGSGANVLTF.

The chain links TRBV6-2 or TRBV6-3 to TRBJ2-1; without DNA, the TCRdb call of TRBD1 cannot be checked. CDR1 and CDR2 from the germline V gene are MNHEY and SVGEGT. The CDR3 sequence is 14 residues long. The CDR3 spells CASLRDASYNEQFF.

The chain joins TRBV20-1 to TRBJ1-5. This CDR3 contains 13 residues. Germline CDR1 reads DFQATT; CDR2 reads SNEGSKA (reference sequence). The CDR3 loop reads CSARAAGAQPQHF.

This chain connects TRBV5-1 to TRBJ2-2; TCRdb selects TRBD1, and the lack of DNA leaves this call unchecked. This CDR3 is 18 amino acids long. Germline-derived CDR1 and CDR2 are SGHRS and YFSETQ. CDR3 region: CASSLVSTGTANTGELFF.